This T cell receptor beta chain was documented in a study of identical twins. The study, taken as a whole, reports: Abundant beta clonotypes from cord blood had fewer insertions, unlike memory repertoires, which showed none. Out-of-frame TCR alpha sharing in monozygotic twins exceeded recombination model predictions.

In every case, the donor was a healthy Caucasian. A universal primer site was added by template switching, and unique molecular identifiers were carried by the cDNA. TCRdb independently ran MiXCR on the 5' RACE reads; one entry per CDR3 protein. The table records approximately 700,000 distinct CDR3 sequences, 5.5% to 7.5% of them present only once. After removal of 1 base from V and 5 bases from J, the junction contained 8 bases not matched to a gene. Per germline, CDR1 KGHSH and CDR2 LQKENI. The length of the CDR3 is 16 residues. Ten or more counts support this clonotype. Its antigen is still unknown.

This sequence originates from a man aged 18 to 30 in good health. Sequencing input: naive T cells sorted from blood. The chain has TRBV18 and TRBJ2-5, with 9 bases fitting TRBD2. CDR3 bases: TGTGCCAGCTCACCACGGCTAGCGGGAATCAGTGAGACCCAGTACTTC. Its protein product is CASSPRLAGISETQYF.